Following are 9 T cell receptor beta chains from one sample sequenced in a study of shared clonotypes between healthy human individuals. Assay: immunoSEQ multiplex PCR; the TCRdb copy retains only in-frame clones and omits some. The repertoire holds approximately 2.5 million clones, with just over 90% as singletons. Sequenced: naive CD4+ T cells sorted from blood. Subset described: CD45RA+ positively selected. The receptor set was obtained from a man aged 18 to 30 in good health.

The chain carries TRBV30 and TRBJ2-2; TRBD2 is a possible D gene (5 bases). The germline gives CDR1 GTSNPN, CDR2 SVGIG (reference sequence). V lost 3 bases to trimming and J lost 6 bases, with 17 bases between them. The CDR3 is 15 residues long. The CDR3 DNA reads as TGTGCCTGGAGGGACTTCATGAGGGCCGCCGGGGAGCTGTTTTTT. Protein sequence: CAWRDFMRAAGELFF.

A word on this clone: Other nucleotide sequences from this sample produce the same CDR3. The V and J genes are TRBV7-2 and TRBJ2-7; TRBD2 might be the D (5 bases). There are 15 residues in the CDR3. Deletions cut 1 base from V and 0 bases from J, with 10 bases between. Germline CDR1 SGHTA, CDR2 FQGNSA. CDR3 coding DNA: TGTGCCAGCAGCTTAGTCGGGGATGTCTCCTACGAGCAGTACTTC. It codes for CASSLVGDVSYEQYF.

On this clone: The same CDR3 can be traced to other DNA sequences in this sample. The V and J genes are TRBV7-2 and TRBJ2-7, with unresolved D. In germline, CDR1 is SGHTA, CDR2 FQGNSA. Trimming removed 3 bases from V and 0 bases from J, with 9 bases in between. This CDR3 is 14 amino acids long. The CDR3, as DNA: TGTGCCAGCAGCTTTGGATCAAGCTCCTACGAGCAGTACTTC. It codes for CASSFGSSSYEQYF.

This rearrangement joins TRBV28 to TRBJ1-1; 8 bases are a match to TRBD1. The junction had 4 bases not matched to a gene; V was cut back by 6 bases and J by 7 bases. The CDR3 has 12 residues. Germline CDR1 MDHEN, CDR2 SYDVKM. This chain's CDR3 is CASRLDRGEAFF. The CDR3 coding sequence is TGTGCCAGCAGATTAGACAGGGGTGAAGCTTTCTTT.

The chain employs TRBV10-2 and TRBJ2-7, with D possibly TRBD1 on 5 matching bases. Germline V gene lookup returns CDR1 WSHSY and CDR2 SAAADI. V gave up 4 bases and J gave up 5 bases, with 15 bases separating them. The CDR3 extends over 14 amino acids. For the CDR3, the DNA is TGCGCCAGCAGTGTATCGACAGTGGCCCACGAGCAGTACTTC. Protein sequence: CASSVSTVAHEQYF.

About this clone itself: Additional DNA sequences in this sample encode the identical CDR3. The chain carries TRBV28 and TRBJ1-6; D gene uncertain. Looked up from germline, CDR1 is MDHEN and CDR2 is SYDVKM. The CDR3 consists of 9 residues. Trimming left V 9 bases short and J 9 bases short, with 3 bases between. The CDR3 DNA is TGTGCCAGTGGTTCACCCCTCCACTTT. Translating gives CASGSPLHF.

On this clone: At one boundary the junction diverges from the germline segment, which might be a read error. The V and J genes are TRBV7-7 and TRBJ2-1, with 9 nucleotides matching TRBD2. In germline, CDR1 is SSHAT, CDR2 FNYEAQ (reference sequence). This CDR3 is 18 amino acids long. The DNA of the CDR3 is TGTGCTAGCAGCCCCCTAATCCTAGCGGGATCCAGTTGGAATGAGCAGTTCTTC. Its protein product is CASSPLILAGSSWNEQFF.

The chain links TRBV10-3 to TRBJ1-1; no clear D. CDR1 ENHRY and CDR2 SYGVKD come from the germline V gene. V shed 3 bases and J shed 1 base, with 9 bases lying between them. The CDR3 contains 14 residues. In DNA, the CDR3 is TGTGCCATCAGTGACACAACACAGAACACTGAAGCTTTCTTT. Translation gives CAISDTTQNTEAFF.

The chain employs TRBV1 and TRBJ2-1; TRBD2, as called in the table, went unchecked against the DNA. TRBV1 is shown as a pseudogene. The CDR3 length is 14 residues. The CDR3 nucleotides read TGCACCAGCAGCCCGGGACTAGCGGACAATGAGCAGTTCTTC. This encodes CTSSPGLADNEQFF.